The T cell receptor (beta chain) under discussion was sequenced for a study of T cell repertoires in cytomegalovirus infection. TCRdb reprocessed the reads with MiXCR, giving one entry per CDR3 protein. The sample carries approximately 110,000 distinct CDR3 sequences, under 35% recorded once. This clonotype occurred a few times. The target antigen is unknown. CDR1 is DFQATT, CDR2 SNEGSKA, per germline (reference sequence). Trimming removed 4 bases from V and 2 bases from J; junction bases left unmatched: 13. This CDR3 contains 18 residues. The sequence derives from a human donor in good health (CMV status not recorded). Some clones in this sample may be carry-over from other donors' samples. The sequencing here drew on CD8+ T cells from cultured PBMCs, taken from culture after CMV antigen stimulation. This chain uses TRBV20-1 with TRBJ2-5; 13 bases align to TRBD2. The DNA for the CDR3 is TGCAGTGCTAAAGAACCCAGGGGACTAGCGGGATCGCAAGAGACCCAGTACTTC. It specifies CSAKEPRGLAGSQETQYF.